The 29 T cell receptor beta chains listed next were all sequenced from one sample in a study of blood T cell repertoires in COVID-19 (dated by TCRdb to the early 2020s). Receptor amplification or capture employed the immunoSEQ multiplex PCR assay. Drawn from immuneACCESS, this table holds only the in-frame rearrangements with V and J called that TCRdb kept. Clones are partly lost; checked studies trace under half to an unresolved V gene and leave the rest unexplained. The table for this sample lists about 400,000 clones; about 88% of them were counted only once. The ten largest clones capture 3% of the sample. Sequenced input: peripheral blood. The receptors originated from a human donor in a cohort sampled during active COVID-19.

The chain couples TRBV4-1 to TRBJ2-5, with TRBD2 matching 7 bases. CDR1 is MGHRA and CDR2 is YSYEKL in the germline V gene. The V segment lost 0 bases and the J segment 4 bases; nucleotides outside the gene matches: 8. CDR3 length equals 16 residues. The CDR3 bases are TGCGCCAGCAGCCAAGATGGGACTACCTTGCGAGAGACCCAGTACTTC. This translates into CASSQDGTTLRETQYF.

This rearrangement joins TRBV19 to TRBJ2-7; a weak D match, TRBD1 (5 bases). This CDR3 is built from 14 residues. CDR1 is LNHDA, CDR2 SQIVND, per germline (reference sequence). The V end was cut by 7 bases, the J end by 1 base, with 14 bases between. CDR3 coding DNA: TGTGCCAGTAATCAGGGCTTTCAATCCTACGAGCAGTACTTC. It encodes CASNQGFQSYEQYF.

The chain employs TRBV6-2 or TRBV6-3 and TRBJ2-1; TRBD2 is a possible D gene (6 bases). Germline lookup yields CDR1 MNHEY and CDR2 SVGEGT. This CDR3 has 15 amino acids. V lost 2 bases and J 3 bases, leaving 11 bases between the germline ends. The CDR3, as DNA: TGTGCCAGCAGTTACCCCCGGGACTTCTACAATGAGCAGTTCTTC. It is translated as CASSYPRDFYNEQFF.

Here the CDR3 DNA reads TGTGCCAGCAGCTCCGCGGACTGGATCTCCTACGAGCAGTACTTC. Translation gives CASSSADWISYEQYF. This chain links TRBV7-3 with TRBJ2-7; possibly TRBD2 for D (5 bases). CDR3 length: 15 residues. The V gene lost 4 bases and the J gene lost 0 bases, with 13 bases spanning the gap. Germline values: CDR1 SGHTA, CDR2 FQGTGA.

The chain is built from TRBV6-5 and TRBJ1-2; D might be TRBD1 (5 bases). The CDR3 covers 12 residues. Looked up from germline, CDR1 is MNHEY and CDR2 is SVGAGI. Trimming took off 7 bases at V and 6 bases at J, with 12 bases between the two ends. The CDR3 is CASKGPADGYTF. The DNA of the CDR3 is TGTGCCAGCAAGGGGCCTGCCGATGGCTACACCTTC.

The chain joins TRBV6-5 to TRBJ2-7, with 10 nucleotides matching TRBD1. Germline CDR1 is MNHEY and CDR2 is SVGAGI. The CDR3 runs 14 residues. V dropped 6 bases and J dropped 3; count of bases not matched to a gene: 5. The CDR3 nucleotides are TGTGCCAGCAGCCCGGGACAGGGGCGCTACGAGCAGTACTTC. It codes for CASSPGQGRYEQYF.

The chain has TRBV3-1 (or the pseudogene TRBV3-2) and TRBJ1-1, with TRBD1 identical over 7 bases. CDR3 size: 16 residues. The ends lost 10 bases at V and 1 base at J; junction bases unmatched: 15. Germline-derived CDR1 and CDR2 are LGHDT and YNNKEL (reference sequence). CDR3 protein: CATLSGTAGGNTEAFF. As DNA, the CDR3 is TGTGCCACGCTTTCCGGGACAGCAGGGGGGAACACTGAAGCTTTCTTT.

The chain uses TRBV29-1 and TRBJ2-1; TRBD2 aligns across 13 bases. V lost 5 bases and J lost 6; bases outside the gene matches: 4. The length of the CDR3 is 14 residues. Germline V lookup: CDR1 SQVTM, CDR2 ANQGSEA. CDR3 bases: TGCAGCGTTAAAGGACTAGCGGGAGTCAATGAGCAGTTCTTC. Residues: CSVKGLAGVNEQFF.

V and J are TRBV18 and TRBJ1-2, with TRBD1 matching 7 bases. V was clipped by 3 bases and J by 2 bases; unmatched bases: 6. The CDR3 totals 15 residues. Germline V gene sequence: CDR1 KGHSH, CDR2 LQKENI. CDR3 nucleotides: TGTGCCAGCTCACCCTCCGGGACAGAAAACTATGGCTACACCTTC. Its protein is CASSPSGTENYGYTF.

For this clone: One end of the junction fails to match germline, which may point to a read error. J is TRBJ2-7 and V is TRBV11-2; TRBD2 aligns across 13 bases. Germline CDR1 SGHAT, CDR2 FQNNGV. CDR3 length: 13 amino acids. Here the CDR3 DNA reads TGTGCCAGCAGACCAGGACTAGCGGGAGTCTCGAACTTC. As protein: CASRPGLAGVSNF.

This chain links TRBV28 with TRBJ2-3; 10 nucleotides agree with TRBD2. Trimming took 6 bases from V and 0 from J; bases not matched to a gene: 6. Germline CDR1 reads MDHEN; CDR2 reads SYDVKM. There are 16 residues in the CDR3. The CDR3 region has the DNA TGTGCCAGCAGCTCCCAGACTAGCGGGAGCACAGATACGCAGTATTTT. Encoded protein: CASSSQTSGSTDTQYF.

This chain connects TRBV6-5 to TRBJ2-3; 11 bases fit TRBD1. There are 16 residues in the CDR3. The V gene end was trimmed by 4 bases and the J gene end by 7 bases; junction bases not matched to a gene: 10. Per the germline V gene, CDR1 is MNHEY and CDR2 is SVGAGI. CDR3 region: CASSSRTGGASNTQYF. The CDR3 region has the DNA TGTGCCAGCAGTTCCCGGACAGGGGGCGCGTCGAATACGCAGTATTTT.

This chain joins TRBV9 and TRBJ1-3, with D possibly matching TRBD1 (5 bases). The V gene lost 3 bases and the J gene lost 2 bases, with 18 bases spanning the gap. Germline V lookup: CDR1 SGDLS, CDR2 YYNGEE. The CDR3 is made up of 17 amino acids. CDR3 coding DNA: TGTGCCAGCAGCGCGTTACCTGGGGGGATTACTGGAAACACCATATATTTT. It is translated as CASSALPGGITGNTIYF.

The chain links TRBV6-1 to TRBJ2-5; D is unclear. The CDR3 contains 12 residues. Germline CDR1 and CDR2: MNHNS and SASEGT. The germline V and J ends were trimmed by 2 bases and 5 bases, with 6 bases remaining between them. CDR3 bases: TGTGCCAGCAGTGAAACCAGGGAGACCCAGTACTTC. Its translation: CASSETRETQYF.

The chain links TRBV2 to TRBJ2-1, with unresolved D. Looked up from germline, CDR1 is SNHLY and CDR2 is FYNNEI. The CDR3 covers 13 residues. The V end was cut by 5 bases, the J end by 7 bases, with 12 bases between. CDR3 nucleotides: TGTGCCAGCAGTCTCGAGGTTGCGAATGAGCAGTTCTTC. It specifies CASSLEVANEQFF.

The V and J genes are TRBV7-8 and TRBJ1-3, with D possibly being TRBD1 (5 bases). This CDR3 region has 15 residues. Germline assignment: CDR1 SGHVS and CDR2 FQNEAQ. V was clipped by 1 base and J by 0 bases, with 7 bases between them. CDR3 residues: CASSLGQYSGNTIYF. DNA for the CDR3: TGTGCCAGCAGCTTAGGACAGTACTCTGGAAACACCATATATTTT.

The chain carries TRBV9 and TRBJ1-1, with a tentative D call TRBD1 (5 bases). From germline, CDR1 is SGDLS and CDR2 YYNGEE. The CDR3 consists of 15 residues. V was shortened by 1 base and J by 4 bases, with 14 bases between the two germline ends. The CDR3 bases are TGTGCCAGCAGCGTAATAGGCCGGGGGGGCACTGAAGCTTTCTTT. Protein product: CASSVIGRGGTEAFF.

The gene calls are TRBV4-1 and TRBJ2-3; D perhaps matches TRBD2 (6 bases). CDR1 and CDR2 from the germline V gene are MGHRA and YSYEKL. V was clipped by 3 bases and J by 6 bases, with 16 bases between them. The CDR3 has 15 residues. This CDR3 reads CASSQVGRGVDTQYF. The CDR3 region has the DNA TGCGCCAGCAGCCAGGTGGGGCGGGGAGTCGATACGCAGTATTTT.

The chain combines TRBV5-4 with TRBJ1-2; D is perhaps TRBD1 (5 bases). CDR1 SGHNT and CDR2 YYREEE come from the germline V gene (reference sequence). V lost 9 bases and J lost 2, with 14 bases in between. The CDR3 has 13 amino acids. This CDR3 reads CATAGPSNYGYTF. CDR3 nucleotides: TGTGCCACCGCGGGGCCCAGCAACTATGGCTACACCTTC.

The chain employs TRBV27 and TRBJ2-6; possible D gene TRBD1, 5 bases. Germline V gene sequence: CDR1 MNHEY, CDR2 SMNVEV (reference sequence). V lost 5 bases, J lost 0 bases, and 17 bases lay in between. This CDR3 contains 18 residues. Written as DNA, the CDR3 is TGTGCCAGCAGTCCCAGGGTTGCCCCCCGCTCTGGGGCCAACGTCCTGACTTTC. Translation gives CASSPRVAPRSGANVLTF.

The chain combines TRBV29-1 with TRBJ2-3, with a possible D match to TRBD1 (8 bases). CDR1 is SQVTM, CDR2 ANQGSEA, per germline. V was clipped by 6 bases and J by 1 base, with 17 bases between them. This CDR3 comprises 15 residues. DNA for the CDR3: TGCAGCGTGGTACCTACAGGGGGGGGCACAGATACGCAGTATTTT. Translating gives CSVVPTGGGTDTQYF.

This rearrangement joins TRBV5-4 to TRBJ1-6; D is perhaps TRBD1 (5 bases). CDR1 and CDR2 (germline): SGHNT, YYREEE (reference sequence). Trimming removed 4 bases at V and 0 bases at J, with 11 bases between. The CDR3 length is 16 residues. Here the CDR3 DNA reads TGTGCCAGCAGCGACAGATACAGCTCCTATAATTCACCCCTCCACTTT. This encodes CASSDRYSSYNSPLHF.

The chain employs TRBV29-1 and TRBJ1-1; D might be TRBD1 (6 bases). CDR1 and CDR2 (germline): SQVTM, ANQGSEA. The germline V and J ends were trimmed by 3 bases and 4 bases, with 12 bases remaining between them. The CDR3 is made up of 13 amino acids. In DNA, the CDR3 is TGCAGCGTTGACTCCAGGGGTGGCACTGAAGCTTTCTTT. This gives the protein CSVDSRGGTEAFF.

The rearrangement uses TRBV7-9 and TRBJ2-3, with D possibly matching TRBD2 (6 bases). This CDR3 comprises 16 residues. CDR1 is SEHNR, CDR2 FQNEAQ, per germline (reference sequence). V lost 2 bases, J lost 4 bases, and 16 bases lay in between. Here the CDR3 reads CASSLFQGGVADTQYF. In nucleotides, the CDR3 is TGTGCCAGCAGCTTATTCCAGGGAGGTGTCGCAGATACGCAGTATTTT.

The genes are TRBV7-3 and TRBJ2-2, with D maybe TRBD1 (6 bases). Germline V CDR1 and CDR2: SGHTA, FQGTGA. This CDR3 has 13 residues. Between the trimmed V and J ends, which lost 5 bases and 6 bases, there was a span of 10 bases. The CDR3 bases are TGTGCCAGCAGCGAACAGGGCCCCGGGGAGCTGTTTTTT. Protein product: CASSEQGPGELFF.

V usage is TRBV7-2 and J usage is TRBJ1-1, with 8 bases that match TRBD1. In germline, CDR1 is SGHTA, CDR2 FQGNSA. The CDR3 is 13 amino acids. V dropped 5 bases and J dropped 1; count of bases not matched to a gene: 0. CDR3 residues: CASSGQGNTEAFF. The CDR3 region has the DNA TGTGCCAGCAGCGGACAGGGGAACACTGAAGCTTTCTTT.

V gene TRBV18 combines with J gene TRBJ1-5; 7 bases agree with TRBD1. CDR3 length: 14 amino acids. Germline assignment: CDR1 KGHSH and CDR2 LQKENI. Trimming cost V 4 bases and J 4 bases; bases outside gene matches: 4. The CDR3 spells CASSLKQGNQPQHF. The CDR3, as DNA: TGTGCCAGCTCACTAAAACAGGGGAATCAGCCCCAGCATTTT. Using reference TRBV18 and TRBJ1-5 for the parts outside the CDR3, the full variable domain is NAGVMQNPRHLVRRRGQEARLRCSPMKGHSHVYWYRQLPEEGLKFMVYLQKENIIDESGMPKERFSAEFPKEGPSILRIQQVVRGDSAAYFCASSLKQGNQPQHFGDGTRLSIL.

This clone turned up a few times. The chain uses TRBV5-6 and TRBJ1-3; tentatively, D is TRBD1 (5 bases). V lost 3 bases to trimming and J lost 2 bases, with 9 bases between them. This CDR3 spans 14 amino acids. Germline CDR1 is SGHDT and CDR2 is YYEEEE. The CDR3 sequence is CASSWGGTGNTIYF. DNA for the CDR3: TGTGCCAGCAGCTGGGGCGGTACTGGAAACACCATATATTTT.

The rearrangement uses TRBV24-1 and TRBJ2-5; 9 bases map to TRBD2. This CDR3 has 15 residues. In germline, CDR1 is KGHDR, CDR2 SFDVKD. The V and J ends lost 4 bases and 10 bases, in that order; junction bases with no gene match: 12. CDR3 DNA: TGTGCCACCAGTGACCCGACTAGCGGTGGACGGGACCAGTACTTC. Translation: CATSDPTSGGRDQYF.